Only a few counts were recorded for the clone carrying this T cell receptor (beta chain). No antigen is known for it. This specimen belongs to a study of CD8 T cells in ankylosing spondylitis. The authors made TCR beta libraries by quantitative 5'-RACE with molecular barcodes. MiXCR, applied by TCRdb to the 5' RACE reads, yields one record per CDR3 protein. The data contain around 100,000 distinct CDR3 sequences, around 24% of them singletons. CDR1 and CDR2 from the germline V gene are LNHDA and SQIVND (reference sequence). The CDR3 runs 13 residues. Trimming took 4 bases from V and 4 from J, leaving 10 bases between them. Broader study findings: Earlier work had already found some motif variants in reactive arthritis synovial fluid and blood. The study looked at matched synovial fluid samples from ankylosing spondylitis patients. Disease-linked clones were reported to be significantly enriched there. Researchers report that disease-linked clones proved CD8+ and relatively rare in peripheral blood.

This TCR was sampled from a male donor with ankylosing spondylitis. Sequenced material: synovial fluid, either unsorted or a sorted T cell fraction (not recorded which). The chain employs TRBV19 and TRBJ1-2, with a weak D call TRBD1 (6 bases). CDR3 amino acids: CASSTGQFYGYTF. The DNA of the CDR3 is TGTGCCAGTAGTACCGGACAGTTCTATGGCTACACCTTC.